The entry below describes one TCR beta chain. Using immunoSEQ multiplex PCR, the repertoire was profiled, and TCRdb retains in-frame clones only, with some absent. The sample carries under 130,000 clones, around 84% recorded once. The record originates from a study of T cell clones after liver transplantation. The TCR originated in a human patient who received a liver transplant. Some of the T cells may derive from the graft donor. The starting material was CD4+ T cells from blood, obtained around 44 months after liver transplant.

The CDR3 is CASSLVGETNTGELFF. Written as DNA, the CDR3 is TGCGCCAGCAGCTTGGTGGGGGAAACGAACACCGGGGAGCTGTTTTTT. This sequence joins TRBV5-1 and TRBJ2-2; D possibly uses TRBD1 or TRBD2 (5 bases each). The length of the CDR3 is 16 residues. V gave up 0 bases and J gave up 0 bases, with 9 bases separating them. CDR1 is SGHRS and CDR2 is YFSETQ in the germline V gene.